One and the same sample provided the 14 T cell receptor beta chains below, sequenced in a study of blood T cell repertoires in COVID-19. Data came from immunoSEQ multiplex PCR; TCRdb stores just in-frame clones and leaves some out. The table includes some 140,000 clones, about 79% detected once. The sample taken for sequencing was PBMCs or T cells enriched from blood (not recorded which). These receptor sequences come from a man in his fifties or sixties who had recovered from COVID-19.

This rearrangement joins TRBV11-3 to TRBJ2-1, with a tentative D call TRBD1 (5 bases). V gave up 1 base and J gave up 11 bases, with 12 bases separating them. This CDR3 is built from 13 residues. CDR1 is SGHNT and CDR2 is YENEEA in the germline V gene. As DNA, the CDR3 is TGTGCCAGCAGCTTAGCCCCAGGGATAAAGCAGTTCTTC. Translating it yields CASSLAPGIKQFF.

The count of this clone is one. The rearrangement joins TRBV19 to TRBJ2-2; possible D gene TRBD2, 5 bases. Germline assignment: CDR1 LNHDA and CDR2 SQIVND (reference sequence). This CDR3 region has 18 residues. The V gene lost 0 bases and the J gene lost 5 bases, with 19 bases spanning the gap. CDR3 nucleotides: TGTGCCAGTAGTATAGATGAAATTTTCCGGGAAACGACCGGGGAGCTGTTTTTT. The encoded protein is CASSIDEIFRETTGELFF.

This clone has only one observation. This rearrangement joins TRBV5-6 to TRBJ2-7, with 10 bases aligning to TRBD1. The CDR3 is 16 amino acids. Germline CDR1 reads SGHDT; CDR2 reads YYEEEE. V was pared by 1 base and J by 3 bases, with 7 bases of the junction left unmatched. The DNA for the CDR3 is TGTGCCAGCAGCTTGTATCAGGGACAGGGGCTCTACGAGCAGTACTTC. This gives the protein CASSLYQGQGLYEQYF. Together with reference TRBV5-6 and TRBJ2-7, the CDR3 gives the full variable domain: DAGVTQSPTHLIKTRGQQVTLRCSPKSGHDTVSWYQQALGQGPQFIFQYYEEEERQRGNFPDRFSGHQFPNYSSELNVNALLLGDSALYLCASSLYQGQGLYEQYFGPGTRLTVT.

The V call is TRBV11-2, the J call TRBJ2-6; D unclear. The CDR3 totals 14 residues. Trimming removed 3 bases at V and 3 bases at J, with 6 bases between. Germline V gene lookup returns CDR1 SGHAT and CDR2 FQNNGV. The CDR3 protein is CASSFSLGANVLTF. Written as DNA, the CDR3 is TGTGCCAGCAGCTTTTCTCTTGGGGCCAACGTCCTGACTTTC.

This sequence joins TRBV7-2 and TRBJ2-2, with D tentatively TRBD1 (5 bases). With 3 bases removed from V and 5 bases from J, the gap between germline ends came to 10 bases. Germline CDR1 and CDR2: SGHTA and FQGNSA. This CDR3 has 14 amino acids. The CDR3 DNA reads TGTGCCAGCAGCTTCGATAGACAGACCGGGGAGCTGTTTTTT. It encodes CASSFDRQTGELFF.

The V call is TRBV2, the J call TRBJ1-1; TRBD1 is a possible D gene (5 bases). There are 14 residues in the CDR3. Trimming pared 3 bases from V and 2 bases from J, leaving 10 bases between. Germline CDR1 and CDR2: SNHLY and FYNNEI. The CDR3 loop reads CASSEGGANTEAFF. The CDR3 bases are TGTGCCAGCAGTGAGGGAGGGGCCAACACTGAAGCTTTCTTT.

The rearrangement links TRBV5-5 to TRBJ2-7, with 9 nucleotides matching TRBD1. Germline CDR1 reads SGHKS; CDR2 reads YYEKEE (reference sequence). The CDR3 loop spans 14 amino acids. After removal of 4 bases from V and 3 bases from J, the junction contained 5 bases not matched to a gene. CDR3 protein: CASSRPGQGYEQYF. DNA for the CDR3: TGTGCCAGCAGCAGGCCGGGACAGGGCTACGAGCAGTACTTC.

This clone was detected only once. The chain joins TRBV15 to TRBJ2-3, with 8 bases matching TRBD1. V gave up 5 bases and J gave up 0 bases; unmatched junction bases: 4. CDR3 length: 15 amino acids. CDR1 is LNHNV and CDR2 is YYDKDF in the germline V gene (reference sequence). CDR3 nucleotide sequence: TGTGCCACCAGCCTGGGACAGGCTAGCACAGATACGCAGTATTTT. Translated: CATSLGQASTDTQYF. Full variable domain (missing parts from reference TRBV15 and TRBJ2-3): DAMVIQNPRYQVTQFGKPVTLSCSQTLNHNVMYWYQQKSSQAPKLLFHYYDKDFNNEADTPDNFQSRRPNTSFCFLDIRSPGLGDTAMYLCATSLGQASTDTQYFGPGTRLTVL.

This sequence joins TRBV2 and TRBJ2-1; possible D gene TRBD2, 5 bases. V lost 8 bases, J lost 8 bases, and 10 bases lay in between. This CDR3 region has 11 residues. Germline V gene lookup returns CDR1 SNHLY and CDR2 FYNNEI. The CDR3, as DNA: TGTGCCAGCCCTAAGAGGGATGAGCAGTTCTTC. This codes for CASPKRDEQFF.

The rearrangement links TRBV2 to TRBJ2-1; TRBD2 matches at 11 bases. The germline V gene encodes CDR1 SNHLY and CDR2 FYNNEI. The CDR3 contains 15 residues. V trimming: 6 bases; J trimming: 7 bases; junction bases outside the gene matches: 8. The CDR3 region has the DNA TGTGCCAGCAGCCAGTATAGCGGGGGGGCGAATGAGCAGTTCTTC. Amino acid sequence: CASSQYSGGANEQFF.

The chain combines TRBV27 with TRBJ2-1, with TRBD2 as a possible D gene (5 bases). Deletions cut 3 bases from V and 6 bases from J, with 6 bases between. The germline gives CDR1 MNHEY, CDR2 SMNVEV (reference sequence). This CDR3 comprises 12 residues. CDR3 loop: CASSFRGNEQFF. In DNA, the CDR3 is TGTGCCAGCAGTTTCCGGGGCAATGAGCAGTTCTTC.

This chain uses TRBV10-3 with TRBJ2-7; 11 positions match TRBD1. The V segment lost 5 bases and the J segment 6 bases; nucleotides outside the gene matches: 9. There are 15 residues in the CDR3. Germline V gene sequence: CDR1 ENHRY, CDR2 SYGVKD. The CDR3 DNA sequence: TGTGCCATCAGTCGGACAGGGGGCGCTTCCGGCGAGCAGTACTTC. This gives the protein CAISRTGGASGEQYF.

The rearrangement uses TRBV28 and TRBJ2-2; possibly TRBD2 for D (6 bases). The V and J ends lost 1 base and 6 bases respectively, with 9 bases between them. CDR1 and CDR2 from the germline V gene are MDHEN and SYDVKM. This CDR3 contains 14 residues. CDR3 nucleotides: TGTGCCAGCAGTTTATTGGGCGGGGCCGGGGAGCTGTTTTTT. This sequence encodes CASSLLGGAGELFF.

This chain connects TRBV3-1 (or the pseudogene TRBV3-2) to TRBJ1-4; a possible D gene is TRBD1 (6 bases). The germline gives CDR1 LGHDT, CDR2 YNNKEL (reference sequence). With 2 bases removed from V and 7 bases from J, the gap between germline ends came to 11 bases. The CDR3 has 14 amino acids. CDR3 bases: TGTGCCAGCAGCCAACCCGGGACAAGTGAAAAACTGTTTTTT. It specifies CASSQPGTSEKLFF.